The 8 T cell receptor beta chains below all came from one sample that was sequenced in a study of blood T cells in healthy people across ages. Alongside a J-beta primer mix, a sample-barcoded 5' primer served in a second PCR lasting about 7 to 11 cycles. MiXCR, applied by TCRdb to the 5' RACE reads, yields one record per CDR3 protein. The sample has 700,000 to 850,000 distinct CDR3 sequences; 35% to 40% are singletons. The sample taken for sequencing was blood. These receptors all come from a man between 18 and 29 years old in good health.

The chain carries TRBV20-1 and TRBJ2-7; possible D gene TRBD1, 5 bases. V was pared by 6 bases and J by 7 bases, with 16 bases between. CDR3 length: 12 amino acids. From germline, CDR1 is DFQATT and CDR2 SNEGSKA (reference sequence). CDR3 protein: CSASGADTEQYF. The CDR3, as DNA: TGCAGTGCCAGTGGGGCAGACACTGAGCAGTACTTC.

This clonotype has ten or more counts. The chain carries TRBV5-1 and TRBJ2-7; the match to TRBD1 covers 7 bases. The CDR3 is 16 residues long. The germline CDR1 and CDR2 sequences are SGHRS and YFSETQ. The J segment lost 1 base and the V segment lost 3 bases, leaving 10 bases of the junction unmatched. The CDR3 protein is CASSSQTGVRSYEQYF. CDR3 DNA: TGCGCCAGCAGCTCCCAAACAGGGGTAAGGTCCTACGAGCAGTACTTC.

This clonotype was found a few times. The J gene is TRBJ2-1, the V gene TRBV11-2; the match to TRBD1 covers 9 bases. Germline loops: CDR1 SGHAT, CDR2 FQNNGV. The junction had 9 bases not matched to a gene; V was cut back by 4 bases and J by 8 bases. The CDR3 covers 15 residues. DNA for the CDR3: TGTGCCAGCAGCTCCAAGGGACAGGGTTACGATGAGCAGTTCTTC. This codes for CASSSKGQGYDEQFF. Drawing the rest from reference TRBV11-2 and TRBJ2-1, the complete variable domain is EAGVAQSPRYKIIEKRQSVAFWCNPISGHATLYWYQQILGQGPKLLIQFQNNGVVDDSQLPKDRFSAERLKGVDSTLKIQPAKLEDSAVYLCASSSKGQGYDEQFFGPGTRLTVL.

For this clonotype: This may be a read error, as it is one base from a much larger clone. This rearrangement joins TRBV25-1 to TRBJ2-5, with D possibly being TRBD2 (5 bases). Judging by the DNA end, TRBJ2-7 fits better; the J call may be wrong. The length of the CDR3 is 13 residues. Germline V gives CDR1 MGHDK, CDR2 SYGVNS. The CDR3 DNA sequence: TGTGCCAGCAGGGAGGTAGGCCGACGCGAGCAGTACTTC. This sequence encodes CASREVGRREQYF.

This clonotype was seen many times. The gene calls are TRBV12-3 or TRBV12-4 and TRBJ1-2, with a possible D match to TRBD1 (6 bases). The CDR3 extends over 13 amino acids. V shed 7 bases and J shed 8 bases, with 17 bases lying between them. CDR3 protein: CASTPGGGSGYTF. CDR3 bases: TGTGCCAGCACCCCTGGAGGGGGTAGCGGCTACACCTTC.

This clonotype was seen just once. This chain uses TRBV11-2 with TRBJ2-2, with 13 bases fitting TRBD2. This CDR3 region has 17 residues. Per germline, CDR1 SGHAT and CDR2 FQNNGV. Unmatched junction bases numbered 2, after V lost 4 bases and J lost 0 bases. The CDR3 protein is CASSSGLAGSNTGELFF. In DNA form, the CDR3 reads TGTGCCAGCAGCTCGGGACTAGCGGGGTCGAACACCGGGGAGCTGTTTTTT.

This clonotype was seen many times. V and J are TRBV5-1 and TRBJ2-5; D is undetermined. The CDR3 length is 15 residues. Germline loops: CDR1 SGHRS, CDR2 YFSETQ. Deletions cut 0 bases from V and 4 bases from J, with 13 bases between. CDR3 coding DNA: TGCGCCAGCAGCTTGGATGTTGGGGTAGGAGAGACCCAGTACTTC. Its translation is CASSLDVGVGETQYF. The full variable domain, rest sourced from reference TRBV5-1 and TRBJ2-5, is KAGVTQTPRYLIKTRGQQVTLSCSPISGHRSVSWYQQTPGQGLQFLFEYFSETQRNKGNFPGRFSGRQFSNSRSEMNVSTLELGDSALYLCASSLDVGVGETQYFGPGTRLLVL.

This clonotype occurred a few times. J is TRBJ2-7 and V is TRBV6-1; TRBD1 matches at 8 bases. TRBJ2-5 explains the end of the DNA better; the J call may be wrong. CDR1 and CDR2 from the germline V gene are MNHNS and SASEGT. CDR3 length: 12 amino acids. CDR3 in amino acids: CAGGQGGETQYF. In nucleotides, the CDR3 is TGTGCCGGCGGACAGGGCGGGGAGACCCAGTACTTC.